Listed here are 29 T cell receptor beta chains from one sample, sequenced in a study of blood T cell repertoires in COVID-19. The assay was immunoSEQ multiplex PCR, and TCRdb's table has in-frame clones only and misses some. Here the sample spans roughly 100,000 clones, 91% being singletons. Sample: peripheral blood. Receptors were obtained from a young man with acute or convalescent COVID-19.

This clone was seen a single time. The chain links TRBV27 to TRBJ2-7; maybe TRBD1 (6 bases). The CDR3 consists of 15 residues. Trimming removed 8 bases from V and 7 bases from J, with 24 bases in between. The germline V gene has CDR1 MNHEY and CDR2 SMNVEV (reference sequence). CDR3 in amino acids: CASQSRQAQVWEQYF. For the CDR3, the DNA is TGTGCCAGCCAGTCCCGACAGGCTCAGGTGTGGGAGCAGTACTTC.

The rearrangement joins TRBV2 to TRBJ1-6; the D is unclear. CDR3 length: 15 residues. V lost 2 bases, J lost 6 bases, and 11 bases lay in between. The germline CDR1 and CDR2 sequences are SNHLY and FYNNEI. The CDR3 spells CASSEYWARNSPLHF. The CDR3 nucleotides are TGTGCCAGCAGTGAATATTGGGCACGTAATTCACCCCTCCACTTT.

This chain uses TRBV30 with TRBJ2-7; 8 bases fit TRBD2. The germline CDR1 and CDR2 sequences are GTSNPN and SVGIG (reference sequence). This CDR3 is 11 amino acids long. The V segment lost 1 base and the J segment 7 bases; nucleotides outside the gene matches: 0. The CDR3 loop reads CAWSEREEQYF. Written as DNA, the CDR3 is TGTGCCTGGAGTGAGCGGGAGGAGCAGTACTTC.

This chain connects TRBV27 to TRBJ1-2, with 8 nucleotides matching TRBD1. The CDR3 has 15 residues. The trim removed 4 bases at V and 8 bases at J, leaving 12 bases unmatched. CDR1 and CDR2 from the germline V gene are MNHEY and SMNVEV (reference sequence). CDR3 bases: TGTGCCAGCAGTTCCCGACAGGGGTTAAACGTAGGCTACACCTTC. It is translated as CASSSRQGLNVGYTF.

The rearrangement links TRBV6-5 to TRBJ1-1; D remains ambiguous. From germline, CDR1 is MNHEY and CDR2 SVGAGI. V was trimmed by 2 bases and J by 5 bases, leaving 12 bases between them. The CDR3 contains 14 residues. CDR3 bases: TGTGCCAGCAGTTACGAGGGCCGGGAGACTGAAGCTTTCTTT. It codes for CASSYEGRETEAFF.

This CDR3 reads CSVVAGVLAGVLFSNEQFF. In DNA, the CDR3 is TGCAGCGTTGTCGCCGGAGTGCTCGCGGGGGTGTTATTTTCCAATGAGCAGTTCTTC. This chain uses TRBV29-1 with TRBJ2-1; 7 bases are shared with TRBD2. The CDR3 is 19 residues long. CDR1 and CDR2 (germline): SQVTM, ANQGSEA. The V segment lost 4 bases and the J segment 6 bases; nucleotides outside the gene matches: 24.

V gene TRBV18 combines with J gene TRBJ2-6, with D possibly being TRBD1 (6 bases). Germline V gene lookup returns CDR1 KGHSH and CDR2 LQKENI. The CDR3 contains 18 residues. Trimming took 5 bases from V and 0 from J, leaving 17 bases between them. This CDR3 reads CASSDIQGFYSGANVLTF. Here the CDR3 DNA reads TGTGCCAGCTCAGATATTCAGGGGTTCTACTCTGGGGCCAACGTCCTGACTTTC.

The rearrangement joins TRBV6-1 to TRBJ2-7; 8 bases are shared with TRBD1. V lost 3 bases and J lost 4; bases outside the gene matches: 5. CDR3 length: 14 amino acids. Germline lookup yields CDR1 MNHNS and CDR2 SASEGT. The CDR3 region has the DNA TGTGCCAGCAGTGAGACGGACAGGGTTTACGAGCAGTACTTC. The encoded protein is CASSETDRVYEQYF.

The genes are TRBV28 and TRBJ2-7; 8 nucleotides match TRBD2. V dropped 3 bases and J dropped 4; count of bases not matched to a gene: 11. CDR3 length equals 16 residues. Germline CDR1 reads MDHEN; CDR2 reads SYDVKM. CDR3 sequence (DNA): TGTGCCAGCAGTTTTTTATCAGGCGGCGGGAGGTACGAGCAGTACTTC. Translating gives CASSFLSGGGRYEQYF. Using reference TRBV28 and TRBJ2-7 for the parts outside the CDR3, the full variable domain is DVKVTQSSRYLVKRTGEKVFLECVQDMDHENMFWYRQDPGLGLRLIYFSYDVKMKEKGDIPEGYSVSREKKERFSLILESASTNQTSMYLCASSFLSGGGRYEQYFGPGTRLTVT.

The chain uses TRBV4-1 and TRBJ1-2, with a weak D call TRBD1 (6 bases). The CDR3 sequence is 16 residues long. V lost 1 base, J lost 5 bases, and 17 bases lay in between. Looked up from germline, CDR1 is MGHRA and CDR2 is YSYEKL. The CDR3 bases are TGCGCCAGCAGCCAAGGATCGGGAAAAAGGGGGTATGGCTACACCTTC. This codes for CASSQGSGKRGYGYTF.

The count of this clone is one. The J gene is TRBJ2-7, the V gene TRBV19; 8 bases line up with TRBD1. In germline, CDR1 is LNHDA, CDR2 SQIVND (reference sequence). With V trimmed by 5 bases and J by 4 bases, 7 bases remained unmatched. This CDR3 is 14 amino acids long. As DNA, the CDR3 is TGTGCCAGTAGTCCGGAGACAGGGGAGTACGAGCAGTACTTC. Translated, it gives CASSPETGEYEQYF.

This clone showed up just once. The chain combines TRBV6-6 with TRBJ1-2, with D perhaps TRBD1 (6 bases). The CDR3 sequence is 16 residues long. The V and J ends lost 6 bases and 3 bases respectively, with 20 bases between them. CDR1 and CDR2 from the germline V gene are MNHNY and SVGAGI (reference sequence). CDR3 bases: TGTGCCAGCAGACAAACGGCGGGGGGCATAGACTATGGCTACACCTTC. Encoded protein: CASRQTAGGIDYGYTF.

CDR3 amino acids: CASSYRLEHVEAFF. CDR3 DNA sequence: TGTGCCAGCAGTTACCGATTAGAGCATGTAGAAGCTTTCTTT. The chain is built from TRBV6-5 and TRBJ1-1, with D unresolved. Germline CDR1 and CDR2: MNHEY and SVGAGI. The CDR3 is made up of 14 amino acids. Trimming removed 2 bases at V and 8 bases at J, with 15 bases between.

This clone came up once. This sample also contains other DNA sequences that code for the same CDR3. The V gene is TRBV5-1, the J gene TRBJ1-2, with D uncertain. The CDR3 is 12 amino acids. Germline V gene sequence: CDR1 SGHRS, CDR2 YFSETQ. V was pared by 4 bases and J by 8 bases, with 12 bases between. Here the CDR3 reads CASSPDRGGYTF. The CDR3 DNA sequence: TGCGCCAGCAGCCCGGACCGAGGGGGCTACACCTTC.

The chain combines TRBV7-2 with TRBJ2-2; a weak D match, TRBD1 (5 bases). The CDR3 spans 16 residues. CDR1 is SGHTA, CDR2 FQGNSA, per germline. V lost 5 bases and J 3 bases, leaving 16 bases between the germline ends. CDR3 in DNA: TGTGCCAGCAGCATGCACACAGGCGTTTACACCGGGGAGCTGTTTTTT. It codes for CASSMHTGVYTGELFF.

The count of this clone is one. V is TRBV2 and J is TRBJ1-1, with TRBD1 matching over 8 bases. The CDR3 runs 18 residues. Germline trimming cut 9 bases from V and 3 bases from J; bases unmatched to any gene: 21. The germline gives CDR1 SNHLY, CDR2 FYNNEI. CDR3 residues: CARETGQGGPYSDTEAFF. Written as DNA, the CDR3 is TGTGCCAGGGAAACCGGACAGGGAGGGCCGTATTCAGACACTGAAGCTTTCTTT.

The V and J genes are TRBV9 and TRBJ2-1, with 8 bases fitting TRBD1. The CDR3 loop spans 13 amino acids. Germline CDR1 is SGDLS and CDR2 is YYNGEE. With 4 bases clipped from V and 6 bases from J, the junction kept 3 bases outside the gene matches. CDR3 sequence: CASSPGTGNEQFF. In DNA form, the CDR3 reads TGTGCCAGCAGCCCAGGGACAGGCAATGAGCAGTTCTTC. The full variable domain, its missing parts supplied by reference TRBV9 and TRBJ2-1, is DSGVTQTPKHLITATGQRVTLRCSPRSGDLSVYWYQQSLDQGLQFLIQYYNGEERAKGNILERFSAQQFPDLHSELNLSSLELGDSALYFCASSPGTGNEQFFGPGTRLTVL.

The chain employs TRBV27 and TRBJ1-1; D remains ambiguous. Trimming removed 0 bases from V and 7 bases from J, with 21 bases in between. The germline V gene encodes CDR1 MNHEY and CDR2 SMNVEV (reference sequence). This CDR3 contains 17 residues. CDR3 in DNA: TGTGCCAGCAGTTTATCTGGCCCGGTGGGTCTAGCGGGTGAAGCTTTCTTT. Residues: CASSLSGPVGLAGEAFF.

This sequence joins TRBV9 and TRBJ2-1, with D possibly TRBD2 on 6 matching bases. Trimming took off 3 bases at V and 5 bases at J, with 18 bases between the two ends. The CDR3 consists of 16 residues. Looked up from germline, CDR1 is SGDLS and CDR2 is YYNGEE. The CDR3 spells CASSGGGIFPHNEQFF. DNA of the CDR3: TGTGCCAGCAGCGGGGGCGGGATTTTCCCCCACAATGAGCAGTTCTTC.

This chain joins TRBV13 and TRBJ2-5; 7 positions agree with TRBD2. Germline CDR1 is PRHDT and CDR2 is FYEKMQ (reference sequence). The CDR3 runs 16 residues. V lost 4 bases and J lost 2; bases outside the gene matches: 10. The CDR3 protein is CASSSLGGGIQETQYF. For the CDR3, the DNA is TGTGCCAGCAGCTCTTTGGGGGGAGGGATACAAGAGACCCAGTACTTC.

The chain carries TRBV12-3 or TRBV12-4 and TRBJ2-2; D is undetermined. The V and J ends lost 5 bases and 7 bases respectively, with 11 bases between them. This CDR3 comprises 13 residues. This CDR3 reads CASSITTGGELFF. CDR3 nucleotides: TGTGCCAGCAGTATCACCACGGGCGGGGAGCTGTTTTTT.

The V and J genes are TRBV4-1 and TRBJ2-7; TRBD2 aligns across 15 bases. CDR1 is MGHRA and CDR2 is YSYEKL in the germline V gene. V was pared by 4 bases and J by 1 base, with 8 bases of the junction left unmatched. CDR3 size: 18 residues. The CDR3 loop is CASSRSGLAGGTSYEQYF. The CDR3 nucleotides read TGCGCCAGCAGCCGGTCGGGACTAGCGGGGGGAACGTCCTACGAGCAGTACTTC.

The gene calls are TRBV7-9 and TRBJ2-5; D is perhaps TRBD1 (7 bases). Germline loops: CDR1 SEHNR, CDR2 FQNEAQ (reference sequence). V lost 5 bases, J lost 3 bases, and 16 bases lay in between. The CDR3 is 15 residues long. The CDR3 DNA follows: TGTGCCAGCAGCGTAGGCGGGACAGCGGAAGAGACCCAGTACTTC. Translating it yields CASSVGGTAEETQYF.

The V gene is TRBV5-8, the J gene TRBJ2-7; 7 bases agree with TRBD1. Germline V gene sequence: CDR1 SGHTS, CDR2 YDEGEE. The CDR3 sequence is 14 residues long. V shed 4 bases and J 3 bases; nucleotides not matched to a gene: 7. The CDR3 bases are TGTGCCAGCAGCCCGGGACAGAAGCACTACGAGCAGTACTTC. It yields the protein CASSPGQKHYEQYF.

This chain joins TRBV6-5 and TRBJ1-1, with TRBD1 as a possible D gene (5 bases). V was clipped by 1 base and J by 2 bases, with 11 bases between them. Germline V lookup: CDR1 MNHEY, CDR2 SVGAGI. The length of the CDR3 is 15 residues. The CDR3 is CASSYFGQPNTEAFF. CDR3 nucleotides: TGTGCCAGCAGTTACTTTGGACAACCAAACACTGAAGCTTTCTTT.

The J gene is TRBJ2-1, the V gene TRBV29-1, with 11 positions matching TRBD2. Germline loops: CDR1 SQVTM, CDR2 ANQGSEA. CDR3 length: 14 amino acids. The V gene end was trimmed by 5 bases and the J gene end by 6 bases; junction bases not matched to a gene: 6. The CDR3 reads CSVLPGLAANEQFF. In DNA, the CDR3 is TGCAGCGTTCTACCGGGACTAGCGGCCAATGAGCAGTTCTTC.

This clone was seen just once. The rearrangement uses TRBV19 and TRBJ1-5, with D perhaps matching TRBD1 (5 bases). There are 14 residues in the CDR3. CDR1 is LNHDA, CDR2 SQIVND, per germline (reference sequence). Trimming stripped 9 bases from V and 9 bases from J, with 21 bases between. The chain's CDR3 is CASERQGLNGPQHF. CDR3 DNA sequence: TGTGCCAGCGAGCGGCAGGGACTTAATGGGCCCCAGCATTTT. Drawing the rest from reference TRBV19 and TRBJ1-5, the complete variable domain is DGGITQSPKYLFRKEGQNVTLSCEQNLNHDAMYWYRQDPGQGLRLIYYSQIVNDFQKGDIAEGYSVSREKKESFPLTVTSAQKNPTAFYLCASERQGLNGPQHFGDGTRLSIL.

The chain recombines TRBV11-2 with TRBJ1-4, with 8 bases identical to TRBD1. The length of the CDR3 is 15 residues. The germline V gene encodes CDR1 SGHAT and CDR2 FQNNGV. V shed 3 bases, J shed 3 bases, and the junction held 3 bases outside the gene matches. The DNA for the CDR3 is TGTGCCAGCAGCTTGCAGGGGGCCTCTAATGAAAAACTGTTTTTT. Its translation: CASSLQGASNEKLFF. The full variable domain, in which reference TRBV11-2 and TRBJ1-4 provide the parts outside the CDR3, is EAGVAQSPRYKIIEKRQSVAFWCNPISGHATLYWYQQILGQGPKLLIQFQNNGVVDDSQLPKDRFSAERLKGVDSTLKIQPAKLEDSAVYLCASSLQGASNEKLFFGSGTQLSVL.

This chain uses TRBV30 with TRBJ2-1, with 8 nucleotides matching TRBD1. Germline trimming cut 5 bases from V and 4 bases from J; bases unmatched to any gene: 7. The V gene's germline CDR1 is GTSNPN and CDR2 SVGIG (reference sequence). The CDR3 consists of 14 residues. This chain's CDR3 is CAWGAGTGYNEQFF. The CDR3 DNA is TGTGCCTGGGGGGCCGGGACAGGATACAATGAGCAGTTCTTC. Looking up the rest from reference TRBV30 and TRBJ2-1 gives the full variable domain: SQTIHQWPATLVQPVGSPLSLECTVEGTSNPNLYWYRQAAGRGLQLLFYSVGIGQISSEVPQNLSASRPQDRQFILSSKKLLLSDSGFYLCAWGAGTGYNEQFFGPGTRLTVL.